The entry that follows covers one T cell receptor beta chain sequence. The data were obtained in a study of cytomegalovirus exposure and HLA in healthy donors. V lost 3 bases to trimming and J lost 0 bases; unmatched junction nucleotides: 14. The germline gives CDR1 MDHEN, CDR2 SYDVKM. The CDR3 sequence is 18 residues long. With 60 Vbeta and 13 Jbeta primers, the PCR was carried out. The repertoire was sequenced with immunoSEQ multiplex PCR; TCRdb's copy has only in-frame clones and lacks some. The sample has 140,000 to 150,000 clones; more than 75% are singletons. This sequence originates from a woman aged 18-35 years in good health and CMV-seropositive. The sequencing sample was made of PBMCs. The rearrangement uses TRBV28 and TRBJ2-7; TRBD2 aligns across 7 bases. In nucleotides, the CDR3 is TGTGCCAGCAGTTTCCGCCTCGGCCTAGCGGCAATCTCCTACGAGCAGTACTTC. Translation gives CASSFRLGLAAISYEQYF.